These 8 T cell receptor beta chains were all obtained from the same sample, sequenced in a study of regulatory T cells in long-lasting Graves disease. Time point indicated: newly diagnosed GD, antithyroid drugs for less than 3 months. PBMC RNA was the source of the TCR library. Building the TCR beta libraries relied on iRepertoire HTBI primers, and CDR3 regions underwent Arm-PCR. TCRdb redid the calling of the multiplex PCR reads with MiXCR, one entry per CDR3 protein. The sample lists roughly 560,000 distinct CDR3 sequences, around 12% seen once, with around 9.3% in the top ten. These data were also filed under a second study, of T cells in Graves' hyperthyroidism and ophthalmopathy.

The source material was peripheral blood mononuclear cells (PBMCs), sampled at new diagnosis, from a patient treated with antithyroid drugs. The origin of the receptors is a woman aged 25 to 45 with Graves disease.

This clonotype was recorded at least ten times. The rearrangement links TRBV2 to TRBJ1-1, with 9 bases identical to TRBD1. Per the germline V gene, CDR1 is SNHLY and CDR2 is FYNNEI. Trimming cost V 8 bases and J 4 bases; bases outside gene matches: 11. The CDR3 has 15 amino acids. In nucleotides, the CDR3 is TGTGCCAGCGGGGGACAGGGATTCGGAGGCACTGAAGCTTTCTTT. Translated, it gives CASGGQGFGGTEAFF.

On this clonotype itself: It may be a read error: a sequence one base away is much more abundant. The chain carries TRBV11-3 and TRBJ1-3; 10 positions agree with TRBD1. The germline CDR1 and CDR2 sequences are SGHNT and YENEEA. This CDR3 is 16 amino acids long. CDR3 amino acids: CASSWRDRGFGNTIHF. Here the CDR3 DNA reads TGTGCCAGCAGCTGGCGGGACAGGGGATTTGGAAACACCATACATTTT.

This clonotype was found many times. The chain joins TRBV10-1 to TRBJ2-2, with D possibly called TRBD1 or TRBD2 (5 bases each). Trimming took off 6 bases at V and 6 bases at J, with 14 bases between the two ends. Germline CDR1 and CDR2: WNHNN and SYGVQD (reference sequence). This CDR3 has 14 residues. The CDR3 spells CASSHAQGPGELFF. CDR3 coding DNA: TGCGCCAGCAGCCATGCTCAGGGACCCGGGGAGCTGTTTTTT.

There are many counts of this clonotype. V is TRBV18 and J is TRBJ2-7; 8 bases are shared with TRBD2. The CDR3 contains 14 residues. Germline CDR1 reads KGHSH; CDR2 reads LQKENI. V shed 2 bases and J 2 bases; nucleotides not matched to a gene: 2. The CDR3 spells CASSPVTSAYEQYF. CDR3 coding DNA: TGTGCCAGCTCACCAGTGACTAGCGCCTACGAGCAGTACTTC.

This clonotype was detected ten times or more. The chain has TRBV11-3 and TRBJ1-2; no clear D. V lost 5 bases and J lost 3, with 13 bases in between. Looked up from germline, CDR1 is SGHNT and CDR2 is YENEEA. The length of the CDR3 is 14 residues. CDR3 bases: TGTGCCAGCAGCCCCCATATTCTTGACTATGGCTACACCTTC. Translated, it gives CASSPHILDYGYTF.

This clonotype was seen repeatedly, ten times or more. This CDR3 reads CAISELGGRGNQPQHF. CDR3 nucleotide sequence: TGTGCCATCAGTGAATTAGGGGGAAGGGGCAATCAGCCCCAGCATTTT. The chain couples TRBV10-3 to TRBJ1-5, with a tentative D call TRBD1 (6 bases). This CDR3 spans 16 amino acids. The V end was cut by 3 bases, the J end by 2 bases, with 14 bases between. Germline assignment: CDR1 ENHRY and CDR2 SYGVKD.

This clonotype appeared many times. The chain joins TRBV24-1 to TRBJ2-1; D is possibly TRBD2 (5 bases). Germline V CDR1 and CDR2: KGHDR, SFDVKD. Trimming stripped 4 bases from V and 0 bases from J, with 18 bases between. The CDR3 length is 18 residues. The CDR3: CATSDLTDGLSSYNEQFF. CDR3 sequence (DNA): TGTGCCACCAGTGACCTAACCGACGGACTCAGCTCCTACAATGAGCAGTTCTTC.

The CDR3 spells CSVGWGGGDEQYF. The DNA for the CDR3 is TGCAGCGTTGGGTGGGGGGGGGGCGACGAGCAGTACTTC. The V and J genes are TRBV29-1 and TRBJ2-7, with D possibly being TRBD2 (7 bases). This CDR3 is built from 13 residues. CDR1 and CDR2 from the germline V gene are SQVTM and ANQGSEA. Between the trimmed V and J ends, which lost 4 bases and 5 bases, there was a span of 15 bases.